This TCR beta chain was documented in a study of identical twins. TCRdb redid the calling of the 5' RACE reads with MiXCR, one entry per CDR3 protein. The data show around 1.7 million distinct CDR3 sequences, less than 35% seen once. This clonotype has a count of ten or more. Germline V lookup: CDR1 DFQATT, CDR2 SNEGSKA (reference sequence). V lost 6 bases, J lost 2 bases, and 8 bases stayed unmatched. This CDR3 contains 15 residues. The receptor was isolated from a newborn girl in good health. The sequencing sample was made of cord blood. The genes are TRBV20-1 and TRBJ2-3; TRBD2 aligns across 10 bases. CDR3 nucleotide sequence: TGCAGTGCGGTTGGTCTAGCGGGAGTCACAGATACGCAGTATTTT. Translating gives CSAVGLAGVTDTQYF.